What follows are 14 T cell receptor beta chains derived from one specimen sequenced in a study of CD8 T cells in Susac syndrome. The RNA input was about 0.5 to 1 ug, and it was reverse transcribed with random hexamers. TCRdb independently ran MiXCR on the immunoSEQ multiplex PCR reads; one entry per CDR3 protein. Of 400,000 to 550,000 distinct CDR3 sequences in the sample, 85% to 90% were seen once. Sequencing was done on a sample of CD8+ T cells from PBMCs. Source of these receptors: a human donor with multiple sclerosis.

The V and J genes are TRBV20-1 and TRBJ2-7, with 8 bases fitting TRBD1. After removal of 3 bases from V and 2 bases from J, the junction contained 9 bases not matched to a gene. Looked up from germline, CDR1 is DFQATT and CDR2 is SNEGSKA (reference sequence). CDR3 length: 15 amino acids. The CDR3, as DNA: TGCAGTGCTAGTGAATTGGACAGGGCGACCTACGAGCAGTACTTC. Residues: CSASELDRATYEQYF.

The chain links TRBV27 to TRBJ1-5, with D unclear. The length of the CDR3 is 20 residues. Germline CDR1 and CDR2: MNHEY and SMNVEV (reference sequence). Trimming removed 2 bases from V and 4 bases from J, with 27 bases in between. CDR3 in DNA: TGTGCCAGCAGTTTAGGGGATTTCTCCCCCGGGCTGGCAGAGAATCAGCCCCAGCATTTT. Amino acids: CASSLGDFSPGLAENQPQHF.

The chain joins TRBV14 to TRBJ2-3; TRBD2 matches at 8 bases. This CDR3 is built from 18 residues. The germline CDR1 and CDR2 sequences are SGHDN and FVKESK. After removal of 0 bases from V and 2 bases from J, the junction contained 10 bases not matched to a gene. The CDR3 sequence: CASSQDSLRLAYTDTQYF. In nucleotides, the CDR3 is TGTGCCAGCAGCCAAGATAGCCTCCGACTAGCGTACACAGATACGCAGTATTTT.

The V call is TRBV5-4, the J call TRBJ2-3; a possible D gene is TRBD2 (6 bases). The CDR3 has 14 residues. Trimming cost V 0 bases and J 5 bases, with 10 bases left between them. The germline gives CDR1 SGHNT, CDR2 YYREEE (reference sequence). Here the CDR3 reads CASSLVGGEDTQYF. CDR3 in DNA: TGTGCCAGCAGCTTGGTCGGGGGAGAAGATACGCAGTATTTT.

This clonotype was counted a single time. The gene calls are TRBV18 and TRBJ2-1, with 12 bases aligning to TRBD2. The CDR3 consists of 17 residues. The germline V gene has CDR1 KGHSH and CDR2 LQKENI. V was clipped by 3 bases and J by 8 bases; unmatched bases: 11. DNA for the CDR3: TGTGCCAGCTCACCCGGACTAGCGGGATCCCTCATCGATGAGCAGTTCTTC. It translates to CASSPGLAGSLIDEQFF.

The chain has TRBV19 and TRBJ2-7, with D perhaps given as TRBD1 or TRBD2 (5 bases each). CDR1 is LNHDA, CDR2 SQIVND, per germline (reference sequence). Trimming shortened V by 5 bases and J by 0 bases, and 14 bases separated the two germline ends. The CDR3 loop spans 15 amino acids. CDR3 sequence reads: CASSPGTFSSYEQYF. CDR3 DNA: TGTGCCAGTAGTCCCGGGACGTTCAGCTCCTACGAGCAGTACTTC.

The chain combines TRBV5-1 with TRBJ2-1, with D unclear. Germline V gene data show CDR1 as SGHRS and CDR2 as YFSETQ. The CDR3 has 17 residues. Deletions cut 1 base from V and 0 bases from J, with 14 bases between. The CDR3 bases are TGCGCCAGCAGCTTGTTCACGCAGGTGAGCTCCTACAATGAGCAGTTCTTC. Protein product: CASSLFTQVSSYNEQFF.

This clonotype appeared a single time. This chain links TRBV7-9 with TRBJ2-7; D unresolved. Germline V lookup: CDR1 SEHNR, CDR2 FQNEAQ (reference sequence). Trimming removed 3 bases from V and 6 bases from J, with 12 bases in between. This CDR3 spans 13 amino acids. CDR3 protein: CASSLVGEGEQYF. In DNA form, the CDR3 reads TGTGCCAGCAGCTTGGTCGGTGAAGGCGAGCAGTACTTC.

This CDR3 is CASSSDRLEPGGEQYF. The DNA of the CDR3 is TGCGCCAGCAGTTCCGATCGATTGGAACCCGGGGGCGAGCAGTACTTC. V is TRBV10-1 and J is TRBJ2-7; TRBD2 is a possible D gene (6 bases). V lost 5 bases to trimming and J lost 6 bases, with 23 bases between them. Germline V gene sequence: CDR1 WNHNN, CDR2 SYGVQD (reference sequence). The CDR3 spans 16 residues.

The chain combines TRBV12-3 or TRBV12-4 with TRBJ1-1; D remains ambiguous. V was shortened by 7 bases and J by 1 base, with 13 bases between the two germline ends. CDR3 length: 14 residues. This chain's CDR3 is CASTTDNPNTEAFF. CDR3 nucleotide sequence: TGTGCCAGCACCACCGACAACCCGAACACTGAAGCTTTCTTT.

The CDR3 reads CASSLWGEGQGNEQFF. Here the CDR3 DNA reads TGTGCCAGCAGTTTATGGGGAGAGGGACAGGGCAATGAGCAGTTCTTC. The chain joins TRBV28 to TRBJ2-1; 9 bases fit TRBD1. This CDR3 spans 16 amino acids. The junction had 6 bases not matched to a gene; V was cut back by 0 bases and J by 6 bases. The germline gives CDR1 MDHEN, CDR2 SYDVKM. Full variable domain (remainder filled in from reference TRBV28 and TRBJ2-1): DVKVTQSSRYLVKRTGEKVFLECVQDMDHENMFWYRQDPGLGLRLIYFSYDVKMKEKGDIPEGYSVSREKKERFSLILESASTNQTSMYLCASSLWGEGQGNEQFFGPGTRLTVL.

V is TRBV20-1 and J is TRBJ1-1, with 9 positions matching TRBD1. Germline V gene data show CDR1 as DFQATT and CDR2 as SNEGSKA (reference sequence). V lost 3 bases and J lost 7; bases outside the gene matches: 12. CDR3 size: 15 residues. The CDR3 reads CSARGRDRVAGEAFF. In nucleotides, the CDR3 is TGCAGTGCTAGGGGCCGGGACAGGGTGGCTGGTGAAGCTTTCTTT.

The rearrangement links TRBV18 to TRBJ2-1; 7 bases align to TRBD1. With V trimmed by 3 bases and J by 10 bases, 24 bases remained unmatched. The CDR3 loop spans 19 amino acids. CDR1 and CDR2 (germline): KGHSH, LQKENI. The CDR3 region is CASSPNPFRDRHLGKEQFF. CDR3 in DNA: TGTGCCAGCTCACCGAACCCTTTTCGGGACAGACATCTAGGGAAGGAGCAGTTCTTC. The complete variable domain, with remaining parts taken from reference TRBV18 and TRBJ2-1, reads NAGVMQNPRHLVRRRGQEARLRCSPMKGHSHVYWYRQLPEEGLKFMVYLQKENIIDESGMPKERFSAEFPKEGPSILRIQQVVRGDSAAYFCASSPNPFRDRHLGKEQFFGPGTRLTVL.

The chain joins TRBV7-9 to TRBJ2-7; either TRBD1 or TRBD2 may supply D (5 bases each). The germline V gene encodes CDR1 SEHNR and CDR2 FQNEAQ (reference sequence). The CDR3 is 15 residues long. Trimming stripped 4 bases from V and 2 bases from J, with 15 bases between. This CDR3 reads CASSSTSWDPYEQYF. CDR3 coding DNA: TGTGCCAGCAGCTCGACCTCCTGGGACCCCTACGAGCAGTACTTC.